This T cell receptor (beta chain) was identified during a study of memory CD4+ T cells and cytomegalovirus serostatus. Study results and limitations: Suggested: most of the CMV-linked TCR signature lies in CD4+ memory cells. Of approximately 150 reported CMV TCRbeta sequences, 67 were found in memory CD4+ repertoires.

Of note for this clone: Its target is unknown. Compared with germline, one end of the junction differs, possibly owing to a read error.

The sort gate was single viable CD3+CD4+CD8-CD45RO+ cells for memory CD4+ T cells. This CDR3 region has 16 residues. The germline V gene encodes CDR1 MNHNY and CDR2 SVGAGI (reference sequence). Original analysis: After removing out-of-frame reads, 2,204,828 distinct TCRbeta sequences remained. This table comes from immunoSEQ multiplex PCR, and its TCRdb copy is limited to in-frame clones, with some not included. The DNA gave D and trimming, while V, J and clone size come from that table. Among roughly 50,000 clones, less than 85% were seen once, and the ten largest hold about 0.8%. The chain combines TRBV6-6 with TRBJ1-2; D possibly corresponds to TRBD1 (5 bases). The origin of this receptor is an adult in good health and CMV-seronegative. Sequencing was performed on memory CD4+ T cells from blood. The CDR3 DNA reads TGTGCCAGCAGCTACTCGGCGGGTTCTGGGGCGTATGGCTACACCTTC. Translation: CASSYSAGSGAYGYTF.